One and the same sample provided the 8 T cell receptor beta chains below, sequenced in a study of cytomegalovirus exposure and HLA in healthy donors. The PCR made use of 60 Vbeta and 13 Jbeta primers. Libraries were prepared by immunoSEQ multiplex PCR; TCRdb keeps only in-frame clonotypes and omits some of them. The sample holds tens of thousands of clones; about 80% are singletons and the top ten take about 7%. Material: PBMCs. All receptors come from a woman aged 40 to 49 in good health and CMV-seronegative.

The chain joins TRBV11-3 to TRBJ2-5; 8 bases match TRBD2. CDR1 is SGHNT and CDR2 is YENEEA in the germline V gene. With 4 bases clipped from V and 5 bases from J, the junction kept 3 bases outside the gene matches. CDR3 length: 13 amino acids. The CDR3 nucleotides read TGTGCCAGCAGCTCGGGAGGGATGGAGACCCAGTACTTC. This encodes CASSSGGMETQYF.

The chain recombines TRBV5-1 with TRBJ2-1; tentatively, D is TRBD2 (5 bases). V was pared by 3 bases and J by 2 bases, with 12 bases between. Germline-derived CDR1 and CDR2 are SGHRS and YFSETQ. This CDR3 has 15 amino acids. For the CDR3, the DNA is TGCGCCAGCAGCTCAACTAGTATTGCCTACAATGAGCAGTTCTTC. It translates to CASSSTSIAYNEQFF.

The gene calls are TRBV29-1 and TRBJ2-3; 11 bases line up with TRBD2. Trimming at V came to 4 bases and at J to 5 bases, leaving 8 bases not matched to a gene. CDR1 is SQVTM and CDR2 is ANQGSEA in the germline V gene. The CDR3 is 15 residues long. The CDR3 DNA follows: TGCAGCGTTGGAGTTAGCGGGGGGGAAGGAGATACGCAGTATTTT. This translates into CSVGVSGGEGDTQYF.

The chain couples TRBV2 to TRBJ1-4, with TRBD1 matching 12 bases. J was trimmed by 10 bases and V by 7 bases; bases with no gene match: 10. This CDR3 contains 15 residues. Germline V gives CDR1 SNHLY, CDR2 FYNNEI. DNA for the CDR3: TGTGCCAGCACGCGGTCGGGACAGGGGGCTGTAAAACTGTTTTTT. This encodes CASTRSGQGAVKLFF.

The chain couples TRBV5-4 to TRBJ1-2, with D possibly TRBD1 on 6 matching bases. The germline V and J ends were trimmed by 4 bases and 2 bases, with 15 bases remaining between them. This CDR3 has 15 residues. The germline V gene encodes CDR1 SGHNT and CDR2 YYREEE (reference sequence). The CDR3 protein is CASSGGGTFNYGYTF. CDR3 in DNA: TGTGCCAGCAGCGGGGGAGGGACATTCAACTATGGCTACACCTTC. Variable domain in full (rest from reference TRBV5-4 and TRBJ1-2): ETGVTQSPTHLIKTRGQQVTLRCSSQSGHNTVSWYQQALGQGPQFIFQYYREEENGRGNFPPRFSGLQFPNYSSELNVNALELDDSALYLCASSGGGTFNYGYTFGSGTRLTVV.

This chain connects TRBV4-2 to TRBJ1-1, with 8 bases that match TRBD1. CDR1 LGHNA and CDR2 YNFKEQ come from the germline V gene. This CDR3 has 18 amino acids. V lost 0 bases to trimming and J lost 1 base; unmatched junction nucleotides: 10. The CDR3 sequence: CASSQDATGGFENTEAFF. The DNA of the CDR3 is TGTGCCAGCAGCCAAGACGCCACAGGGGGTTTCGAGAACACTGAAGCTTTCTTT.

The chain couples TRBV19 to TRBJ1-1; 9 nucleotides match TRBD1. V lost 5 bases to trimming and J lost 1 base; unmatched junction nucleotides: 5. Looked up from germline, CDR1 is LNHDA and CDR2 is SQIVND (reference sequence). The CDR3 spans 15 residues. The CDR3 DNA sequence: TGTGCCAGTAGTGGCCAGGACAGGGGGAACACTGAAGCTTTCTTT. Translated, it gives CASSGQDRGNTEAFF.

The V and J genes are TRBV5-1 and TRBJ2-3, with TRBD2 identical over 9 bases. V lost 4 bases, J lost 1 base, and 4 bases stayed unmatched. CDR1 is SGHRS, CDR2 YFSETQ, per germline. The CDR3 spans 15 residues. The CDR3 spells CASSRAGGRTDTQYF. The CDR3 coding sequence is TGCGCCAGCAGCAGAGCGGGGGGCCGCACAGATACGCAGTATTTT.